This is a list of T cell receptor beta chains from one sample in a study of cytomegalovirus exposure and HLA in healthy donors. The assay was immunoSEQ multiplex PCR, and TCRdb's table has in-frame clones only and misses some. The sample records about 110,000 clones, about 80% being singletons. The sequenced sample consisted of PBMCs. These receptors were collected from a woman aged 55-69 years in good health and CMV-seropositive. Each CDR3 is given with its conserved first and last residue. Each record gives: J gene, V gene, D gene, clone size, CDR3 DNA, CDR3 protein. A D gene is named only where the DNA matches it firmly. Clone size appears in some rows only: once, few, many, or a class for an expanded clone.

TRBJ2-7	TRBV30	.	.	TGTGCCTGGAGTGTACAGGGCGAGCAGTACTTC	CAWSVQGEQYF
TRBJ1-1	TRBV29-1	TRBD1	.	TGCAGCGTTAAGGGGGTTTCGACAGGGGTCACTGAAGCTTTCTTT	CSVKGVSTGVTEAFF
TRBJ1-2	TRBV6-5	.	.	TGTGCCAGCAGGGCCGCAGGGGTTAACTATGGCTACACCTTC	CASRAAGVNYGYTF
TRBJ1-4	TRBV25-1	.	few	TGTGCCAGCAGTGAATATGCGGGGAATGAAAAACTGTTTTTT	CASSEYAGNEKLFF
TRBJ1-2	TRBV30	.	.	TGTGCCTGGTCCAGGGGCGCTGGCTTCTTGGTTGGCTACACCTTC	CAWSRGAGFLVGYTF
TRBJ2-1	TRBV5-1	TRBD1	.	TGCGCCAGCAGCTTGCCAGGGGGCAATGAGCAGTTCTTC	CASSLPGGNEQFF
TRBJ2-1	TRBV6-5	.	.	TGTGCCAGCATAAGAGGGCCGAGTGAGCAGTTCTTC	CASIRGPSEQFF
TRBJ1-4	TRBV2	.	.	TGTGCCAGCAGGGGGGTAGGGACACCGCCTACATATGCAACTAATGAAAAACTGTTTTTT	CASRGVGTPPTYATNEKLFF
TRBJ2-7	TRBV4-1	.	.	TGCGCCAGCAGCCAAGTTCCCCTCTACGAGCAGTACTTC	CASSQVPLYEQYF
TRBJ2-5	TRBV29-1	TRBD2	.	TGCAGCGTTGTCCCCGGACTAGCGGGAAAAGAGACCCAGTACTTC	CSVVPGLAGKETQYF
TRBJ2-2	TRBV4-2	TRBD2	.	TGTGCCAGCAGCCAAGAAGGGAGGGTCTTCACCTTAAGCGCGAACACCGGGGAGCTGTTTTTT	CASSQEGRVFTLSANTGELFF
TRBJ1-4	TRBV4-1	.	few	TGCGCCAGCAGCCAAGCCGGTGAAAAACTGTTTTTT	CASSQAGEKLFF
TRBJ2-7	TRBV2	TRBD1	.	TGTGCCAGCAGGCTACAGGGGGCGGTCGAGCAGTACTTC	CASRLQGAVEQYF
TRBJ2-2	TRBV6-5	TRBD2	.	TGTGCCAGCAGTTACTCGTCTGGCGGGAGCCACGGGGAGCTGTTTTTT	CASSYSSGGSHGELFF
TRBJ2-3	TRBV29-1	.	.	TGCAGCGTTGGCACTAAAGATACGCAGTATTTT	CSVGTKDTQYF
TRBJ1-5	TRBV25-1	.	.	TGTGCCAGCAGTGAATTCGGACAGCAGCCCCAGCATTTT	CASSEFGQQPQHF
TRBJ1-1	TRBV5-4	.	.	TGTGCCAGCAGTAACGGAGGCGGTGGAGCGAACACTGAAGCTTTCTTT	CASSNGGGGANTEAFF
TRBJ1-2	TRBV5-4	.	.	TGTGCCAGCAGCAGCCAGTTGGGCAGGGTTGCGGATGGCTACACCTTC	CASSSQLGRVADGYTF
TRBJ2-7	TRBV5-1	.	.	TGCGCCAGCAGCTTGCAGGGATTAGAATACTACGAGCAGTACTTC	CASSLQGLEYYEQYF
TRBJ1-5	TRBV10-3	TRBD1	.	TGTGCCATCAGTGAGTTCCCAGGGGGGTCTGGCAATCAGCCCCAGCATTTT	CAISEFPGGSGNQPQHF
TRBJ1-2	TRBV29-1	.	few	TGCAGCGTTGCTAACCTGAGGCATGGCTACACCTTC	CSVANLRHGYTF
TRBJ1-2	TRBV19	TRBD1	.	TGTGCCAGTGGCGTCCCGGGACAGGGGTACTATGGCTACACCTTC	CASGVPGQGYYGYTF
TRBJ2-7	TRBV30	TRBD2	.	TGTGCCTGGATAGCGGGAGGGATCCACGAGCAGTACTTC	CAWIAGGIHEQYF
TRBJ2-5	TRBV9	TRBD2	.	TGTGCCAGCAGCGTTGGGCTAGCGGGAGTCTTAGAAGAGACCCAGTACTTC	CASSVGLAGVLEETQYF
TRBJ2-3	TRBV2	TRBD2	once	TGTGCCAGCAGTGAGGGTCTCGCGGGAGGGGGGGCAGATACGCAGTATTTT	CASSEGLAGGGADTQYF
TRBJ2-3	TRBV5-1	.	.	TGCGCCAGCAGCTTGGGTGGGGGGAGCACAGATACGCAGTATTTT	CASSLGGGSTDTQYF
TRBJ2-3	TRBV30	TRBD2	.	TGTGCCTGGGGTAAGCGGGGCGTCTGGTATACGCAGTATTTT	CAWGKRGVWYTQYF
TRBJ2-1	TRBV5-5	.	.	TGTGCCAGCAGGTTACGAGACTACAATGAGCAGTTCTTC	CASRLRDYNEQFF